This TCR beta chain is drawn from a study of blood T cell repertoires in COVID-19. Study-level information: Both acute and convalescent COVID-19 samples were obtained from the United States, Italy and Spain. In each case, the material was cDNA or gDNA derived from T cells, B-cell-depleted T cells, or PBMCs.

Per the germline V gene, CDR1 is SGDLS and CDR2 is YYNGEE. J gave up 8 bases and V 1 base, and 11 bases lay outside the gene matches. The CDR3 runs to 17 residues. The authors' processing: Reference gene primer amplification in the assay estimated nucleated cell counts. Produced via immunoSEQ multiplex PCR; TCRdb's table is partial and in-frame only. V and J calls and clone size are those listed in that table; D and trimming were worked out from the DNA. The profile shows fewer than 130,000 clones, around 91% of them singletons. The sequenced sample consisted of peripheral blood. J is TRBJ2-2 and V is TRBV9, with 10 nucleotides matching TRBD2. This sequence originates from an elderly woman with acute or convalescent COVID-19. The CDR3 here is CASSVIPASGGSGELFF. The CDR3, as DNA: TGTGCCAGCAGCGTAATCCCGGCTAGCGGGGGATCGGGGGAGCTGTTTTTT.